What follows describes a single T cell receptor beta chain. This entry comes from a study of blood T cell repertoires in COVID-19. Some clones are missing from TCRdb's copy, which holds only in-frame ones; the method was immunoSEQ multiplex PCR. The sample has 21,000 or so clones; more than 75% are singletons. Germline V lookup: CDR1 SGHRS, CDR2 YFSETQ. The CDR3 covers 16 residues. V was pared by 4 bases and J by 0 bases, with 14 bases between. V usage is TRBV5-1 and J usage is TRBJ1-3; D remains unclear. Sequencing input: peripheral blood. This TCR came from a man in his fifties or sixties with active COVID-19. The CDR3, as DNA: TGCGCCAGCAGCCTTTTGACGGGGAGCTCTGGAAACACCATATATTTT. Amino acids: CASSLLTGSSGNTIYF.